Listed below are T cell receptor beta chains from one sample, sequenced in a study of shared clonotypes between healthy human individuals. Using immunoSEQ multiplex PCR, the repertoire was profiled, and TCRdb retains in-frame clones only, with some absent. Among around 1.1 million clones listed, roughly 80% were seen once. Sequences were obtained from memory CD4+ T cells from PBMCs. These TCRs come from a man between 18 and 29 years old in good health. Some clones in this sample may be carry-over from other donors' samples. CDR3s include the opening cysteine and the closing phenylalanine or tryptophan. The D gene is left open where the match is weak.

CDR3 length: 16; D gene: TRBD1; V gene: TRBV5-8; J gene: TRBJ2-5; CDR3 protein: CASSNVPGQGLETQYF; CDR3 DNA: TGTGCCAGCAGCAACGTCCCGGGACAGGGATTGGAGACCCAGTACTTC
CDR3 length: 15; D gene: TRBD2; V gene: TRBV7-9; J gene: TRBJ2-1; CDR3 protein: CASSLVAGAYNEQFF; CDR3 DNA: TGTGCCAGCAGCTTAGTTGCGGGGGCCTACAATGAGCAGTTCTTC
CDR3 length: 15; D gene: -; V gene: TRBV7-2; J gene: TRBJ2-1; CDR3 protein: CASSLLPGSPNEQFF; CDR3 DNA: TGTGCCAGCAGTCTACTCCCGGGGTCTCCCAATGAGCAGTTCTTC
CDR3 length: 15; D gene: TRBD1; V gene: TRBV5-1; J gene: TRBJ2-3; CDR3 protein: CASSPGQGSTDTQYF; CDR3 DNA: TGCGCCAGCAGCCCGGGACAGGGAAGCACAGATACGCAGTATTTT
CDR3 length: 17; D gene: -; V gene: TRBV7-2; J gene: TRBJ2-3; CDR3 protein: CASSLAPPGLQVDTQYF; CDR3 DNA: TGTGCCAGCAGCTTAGCCCCCCCGGGACTCCAGGTTGATACGCAGTATTTT
CDR3 length: 14; D gene: TRBD2; V gene: TRBV10-3; J gene: TRBJ2-7; CDR3 protein: CAINPSGSTYEQYF; CDR3 DNA: TGTGCCATCAACCCTAGCGGGTCAACCTACGAGCAGTACTTC
CDR3 length: 14; D gene: -; V gene: TRBV5-4; J gene: TRBJ2-5; CDR3 protein: CASSLGTVRETQYF; CDR3 DNA: TGTGCCAGCAGCTTGGGTACAGTCCGAGAGACCCAGTACTTC
CDR3 length: 13; D gene: -; V gene: TRBV7-2; J gene: TRBJ2-5; CDR3 protein: CASSSRKGGTQYF; CDR3 DNA: TGTGCCAGCAGCTCCCGGAAGGGGGGGACCCAGTACTTC
CDR3 length: 14; D gene: -; V gene: TRBV5-1; J gene: TRBJ1-1; CDR3 protein: CASSRETVNTEAFF; CDR3 DNA: TGCGCCAGCAGCCGCGAGACAGTGAACACTGAAGCTTTCTTT
CDR3 length: 13; D gene: TRBD1; V gene: TRBV9; J gene: TRBJ2-7; CDR3 protein: CASSAQGSHEQYF; CDR3 DNA: TGTGCCAGCAGTGCACAGGGGAGCCACGAGCAGTACTTC